Following are 8 T cell receptor beta chains from one sample sequenced in a study of beta chain features in type 1 diabetes (dated by TCRdb to 2016 to 2018). General study outcomes and caveats: Type 1 diabetes patients showed a moderate but significant shortening of TCRB CDR3 length in all four CD4+ subsets.

These receptors are not linked to any known antigen. Receptors were amplified or captured by the immunoSEQ multiplex PCR assay. The High Capacity cDNA Reverse Transcription Kit was used to reverse transcribe all of the isolated RNA, meaning that expressed TCRB transcripts were what got sequenced. The table was pulled from immuneACCESS by TCRdb, which kept in-frame rearrangements only. Such tables lose some clones; where checked, under half of the loss comes from unresolved V genes, and the rest has no known cause. Present in this sample are a few hundred thousand clones, over 20% of which were seen just once. 0.028% of the sample lies in the top ten. Sequences were obtained from naive CD4+ T cells from blood. Interpreted using the paper, the cell subset or site label stands for: true naive CD4+ T cells. These receptors were obtained from a woman in her 40s with type 1 diabetes.

CDR3 region: CASSILGDEQYF. CDR3 sequence (DNA): TGTGCCAGTAGTATTTTGGGAGACGAGCAGTACTTC. This chain joins TRBV19 and TRBJ2-7; possible D gene TRBD2, 5 bases. CDR1 and CDR2 (germline): LNHDA, SQIVND (reference sequence). The CDR3 length is 12 residues. V lost 3 bases and J lost 5, with 8 bases in between.

This clone has just a few counts. The CDR3 DNA is TGTGCCAGCAGCCGGGGACTTATGAACACTGAAGCTTTCTTT. Translating gives CASSRGLMNTEAFF. The chain combines TRBV14 with TRBJ1-1; the D gene is possibly TRBD1 (5 bases). Trimming left V 4 bases short and J 0 bases short, with 9 bases between. The germline CDR1 and CDR2 sequences are SGHDN and FVKESK. The CDR3 spans 14 residues.

J is TRBJ2-1 and V is TRBV7-2; TRBD2 is a possible D gene (5 bases). The CDR3 has 15 amino acids. Trimming left V 3 bases short and J 4 bases short, with 13 bases between. The germline CDR1 and CDR2 sequences are SGHTA and FQGNSA. CDR3 bases: TGTGCCAGCAGCTTTTCTTACAGAGGGTACAATGAGCAGTTCTTC. Protein sequence: CASSFSYRGYNEQFF. Full variable domain (missing parts from reference TRBV7-2 and TRBJ2-1): GAGVSQSPSNKVTEKGKDVELRCDPISGHTALYWYRQSLGQGLEFLIYFQGNSAPDKSGLPSDRFSAERTGGSVSTLTIQRTQQEDSAVYLCASSFSYRGYNEQFFGPGTRLTVL.

The chain combines TRBV5-1 with TRBJ2-1; 8 bases match TRBD1. This CDR3 region has 15 residues. CDR1 and CDR2 from the germline V gene are SGHRS and YFSETQ. Germline trimming cut 4 bases from V and 0 bases from J; bases unmatched to any gene: 3. The CDR3 region is CASSQQGGSYNEQFF. The CDR3 bases are TGCGCCAGCAGCCAACAGGGGGGCTCCTACAATGAGCAGTTCTTC. The full variable domain, completed using reference TRBV5-1 and TRBJ2-1, is KAGVTQTPRYLIKTRGQQVTLSCSPISGHRSVSWYQQTPGQGLQFLFEYFSETQRNKGNFPGRFSGRQFSNSRSEMNVSTLELGDSALYLCASSQQGGSYNEQFFGPGTRLTVL.

This clone was recorded a few times. The chain combines TRBV4-2 with TRBJ1-2; a possible D gene is TRBD1 (6 bases). Germline-derived CDR1 and CDR2 are LGHNA and YNFKEQ. The V and J ends lost 6 bases and 4 bases respectively, with 18 bases between them. The CDR3 loop spans 15 amino acids. CDR3 DNA: TGTGCCAGCAGACCTACAGGGACTAGGAGCTATGGCTACACCTTC. This translates into CASRPTGTRSYGYTF.

The chain combines TRBV9 with TRBJ1-6; weak D call: TRBD1 (6 bases). The CDR3 is 15 amino acids. CDR1 is SGDLS, CDR2 YYNGEE, per germline. The V gene lost 3 bases and the J gene lost 7 bases, with 14 bases spanning the gap. The CDR3, as DNA: TGTGCCAGCAGCGCCAATAGACAGGTGAATTCACCCCTCCACTTT. It is translated as CASSANRQVNSPLHF. The full variable domain, rest sourced from reference TRBV9 and TRBJ1-6, is DSGVTQTPKHLITATGQRVTLRCSPRSGDLSVYWYQQSLDQGLQFLIQYYNGEERAKGNILERFSAQQFPDLHSELNLSSLELGDSALYFCASSANRQVNSPLHFGNGTRLTVT.

This clone was seen only once. The chain is built from TRBV28 and TRBJ1-2; D remains unclear. Trimming pared 7 bases from V and 8 bases from J, leaving 11 bases between. Looked up from germline, CDR1 is MDHEN and CDR2 is SYDVKM. There are 11 residues in the CDR3. In DNA, the CDR3 is TGTGCCAGCACCGGGTGGTTGGGCTACACCTTC. Its protein is CASTGWLGYTF.

In this sample, this clone turned up a few times. The chain couples TRBV15 to TRBJ2-1; 9 bases are shared with TRBD2. V lost 0 bases to trimming and J lost 1 base; unmatched junction nucleotides: 7. In germline, CDR1 is LNHNV, CDR2 YYDKDF (reference sequence). The CDR3 has 18 amino acids. The DNA for the CDR3 is TGTGCCACCAGCAGAGATTTAGGCGGGAGGGCTTCCTACAATGAGCAGTTCTTC. Protein product: CATSRDLGGRASYNEQFF.